This T cell receptor (beta chain) was obtained from a study of regulatory T cells in long-lasting Graves disease. The time point here: persistent/refractory GD, antithyroid drugs over 5 years with positive TRAb. The TCR library used RNA extracted from PBMCs. Note on this clonotype: This may arise from a read error, as a much more abundant clone is one base away.

CDR3 regions were amplified by Arm-PCR using iRepertoire HTBI primers to build TCR beta libraries. From the multiplex PCR reads, TCRdb called clonotypes with MiXCR, one entry per CDR3 protein. The sample has approximately 360,000 distinct CDR3 sequences; roughly 24% are singletons. The V gene's germline CDR1 is MNHEY and CDR2 SMNVEV (reference sequence). This CDR3 spans 14 amino acids. This TCR derives from a woman between 35 and 50 years old with Graves disease. The V and J genes are TRBV27 and TRBJ2-5; the D is unclear. The sample consisted of peripheral blood mononuclear cells (PBMCs), taken when the disease was refractory, from a patient treated with antithyroid drugs. The CDR3 loop is CASSLGDRPETRYF. In DNA, the CDR3 is TGTGCCAGCAGTTTAGGCGATAGACCGGAGACCCGGTACTTC.